The rows below give T cell receptor beta chains drawn from one sample of a study of Graves' ophthalmopathy and Graves' hyperthyroidism. TCRdb reanalysed the multiplex PCR reads using MiXCR and keeps one entry per CDR3 protein. The data show just over 400,000 distinct CDR3 sequences, with around 21% seen just once and approximately 3% held by the top ten. Sequencing was carried out using peripheral blood. These receptors were taken from a woman in her late teens or twenties with stable Graves' hyperthyroidism. The CDR3 runs from the conserved cysteine through the conserved F or W. The order of the fields is CDR3 protein, V gene, clone size. Size is stated for part of the rows, as once, few or many counts, or as a class when the clone is expanded.

CDR3: CASSYRVVTAKNIQYF; V: TRBV6-5; size: many
CDR3: CASSEVRGSPLHF; V: TRBV2; size: many
CDR3: CASSQGKSPLHF; V: TRBV28; size: many
CDR3: CSALGQNSYEQYF; V: TRBV20-1; size: many
CDR3: CATSPPGDQETQYF; V: TRBV24-1; size: few
CDR3: CATRGGDYYGYTF; V: TRBV30; size: NA
CDR3: CASSPLRGRKNIQYF; V: TRBV18; size: NA
CDR3: CAWSPSGGTEAFF; V: TRBV30; size: many
CDR3: CASSPPWKNTEAFF; V: TRBV28; size: many
CDR3: CASSLVLGSNEQYF; V: TRBV11-2; size: many
CDR3: CAWRRLWGQYEQYF; V: TRBV30; size: NA
CDR3: CASSLTGDRGGGQPQHF; V: TRBV7-6; size: NA
CDR3: CAWTAGSHKAETQYF; V: TRBV30; size: NA
CDR3: CASIPTTGSNYGYTF; V: TRBV6-1; size: NA
CDR3: CSASNASGGIHNEQFF; V: TRBV20-1; size: NA
CDR3: CASSLTGVQPQHF; V: TRBV3-1; size: NA
CDR3: CASTPGSGSSYEQYF; V: TRBV11-2; size: many
CDR3: CATSDLQGQKAFF; V: TRBV24-1; size: many
CDR3: CASRDRAFTEAFF; V: TRBV12-3/TRBV12-4; size: NA
CDR3: CASSVEGVQPQHF; V: TRBV18; size: NA
CDR3: CASSLDRLAGRTDTQYF; V: TRBV11-2; size: NA
CDR3: CASSFRQVTQETQYF; V: TRBV5-1; size: NA
CDR3: CASSPAANYGYTF; V: TRBV18; size: many
CDR3: CSAQELQGVYEQYF; V: TRBV20-1; size: NA
CDR3: CASSPQIAKNIQYF; V: TRBV5-1; size: many
CDR3: CASGDDWNTEAFF; V: TRBV2; size: many
CDR3: CASSYRGQLNTEAFF; V: TRBV6-5; size: NA
CDR3: CASNYQGVEQYF; V: TRBV2; size: many
CDR3: CARIRESGAFF; V: TRBV5-1; size: many